The clone carrying this T cell receptor beta chain came up once. Profiled with immunoSEQ multiplex PCR; TCRdb holds only in-frame clones, not every one. The sample includes 180,000 or so clones, around 88% of them seen just once. The CDR3 covers 16 residues. V lost 3 bases to trimming and J lost 4 bases; unmatched junction nucleotides: 7. The germline V gene encodes CDR1 LNHDA and CDR2 SQIVND (reference sequence). This sample stems from a study of blood T cell repertoires in COVID-19. Background on the study: Sample material is recorded as cDNA or gDNA derived from T cells, B-cell-depleted T cells, or PBMCs.

This TCR came from a middle-aged man with acute COVID-19. This rearrangement joins TRBV19 to TRBJ2-3; 10 bases agree with TRBD2. The material sequenced was PBMCs or T cells enriched from blood (not recorded which). CDR3 loop: CASSITGTSVPDTQYF. In nucleotides, the CDR3 is TGTGCCAGTAGTATTACCGGGACTAGCGTCCCAGATACGCAGTATTTT.